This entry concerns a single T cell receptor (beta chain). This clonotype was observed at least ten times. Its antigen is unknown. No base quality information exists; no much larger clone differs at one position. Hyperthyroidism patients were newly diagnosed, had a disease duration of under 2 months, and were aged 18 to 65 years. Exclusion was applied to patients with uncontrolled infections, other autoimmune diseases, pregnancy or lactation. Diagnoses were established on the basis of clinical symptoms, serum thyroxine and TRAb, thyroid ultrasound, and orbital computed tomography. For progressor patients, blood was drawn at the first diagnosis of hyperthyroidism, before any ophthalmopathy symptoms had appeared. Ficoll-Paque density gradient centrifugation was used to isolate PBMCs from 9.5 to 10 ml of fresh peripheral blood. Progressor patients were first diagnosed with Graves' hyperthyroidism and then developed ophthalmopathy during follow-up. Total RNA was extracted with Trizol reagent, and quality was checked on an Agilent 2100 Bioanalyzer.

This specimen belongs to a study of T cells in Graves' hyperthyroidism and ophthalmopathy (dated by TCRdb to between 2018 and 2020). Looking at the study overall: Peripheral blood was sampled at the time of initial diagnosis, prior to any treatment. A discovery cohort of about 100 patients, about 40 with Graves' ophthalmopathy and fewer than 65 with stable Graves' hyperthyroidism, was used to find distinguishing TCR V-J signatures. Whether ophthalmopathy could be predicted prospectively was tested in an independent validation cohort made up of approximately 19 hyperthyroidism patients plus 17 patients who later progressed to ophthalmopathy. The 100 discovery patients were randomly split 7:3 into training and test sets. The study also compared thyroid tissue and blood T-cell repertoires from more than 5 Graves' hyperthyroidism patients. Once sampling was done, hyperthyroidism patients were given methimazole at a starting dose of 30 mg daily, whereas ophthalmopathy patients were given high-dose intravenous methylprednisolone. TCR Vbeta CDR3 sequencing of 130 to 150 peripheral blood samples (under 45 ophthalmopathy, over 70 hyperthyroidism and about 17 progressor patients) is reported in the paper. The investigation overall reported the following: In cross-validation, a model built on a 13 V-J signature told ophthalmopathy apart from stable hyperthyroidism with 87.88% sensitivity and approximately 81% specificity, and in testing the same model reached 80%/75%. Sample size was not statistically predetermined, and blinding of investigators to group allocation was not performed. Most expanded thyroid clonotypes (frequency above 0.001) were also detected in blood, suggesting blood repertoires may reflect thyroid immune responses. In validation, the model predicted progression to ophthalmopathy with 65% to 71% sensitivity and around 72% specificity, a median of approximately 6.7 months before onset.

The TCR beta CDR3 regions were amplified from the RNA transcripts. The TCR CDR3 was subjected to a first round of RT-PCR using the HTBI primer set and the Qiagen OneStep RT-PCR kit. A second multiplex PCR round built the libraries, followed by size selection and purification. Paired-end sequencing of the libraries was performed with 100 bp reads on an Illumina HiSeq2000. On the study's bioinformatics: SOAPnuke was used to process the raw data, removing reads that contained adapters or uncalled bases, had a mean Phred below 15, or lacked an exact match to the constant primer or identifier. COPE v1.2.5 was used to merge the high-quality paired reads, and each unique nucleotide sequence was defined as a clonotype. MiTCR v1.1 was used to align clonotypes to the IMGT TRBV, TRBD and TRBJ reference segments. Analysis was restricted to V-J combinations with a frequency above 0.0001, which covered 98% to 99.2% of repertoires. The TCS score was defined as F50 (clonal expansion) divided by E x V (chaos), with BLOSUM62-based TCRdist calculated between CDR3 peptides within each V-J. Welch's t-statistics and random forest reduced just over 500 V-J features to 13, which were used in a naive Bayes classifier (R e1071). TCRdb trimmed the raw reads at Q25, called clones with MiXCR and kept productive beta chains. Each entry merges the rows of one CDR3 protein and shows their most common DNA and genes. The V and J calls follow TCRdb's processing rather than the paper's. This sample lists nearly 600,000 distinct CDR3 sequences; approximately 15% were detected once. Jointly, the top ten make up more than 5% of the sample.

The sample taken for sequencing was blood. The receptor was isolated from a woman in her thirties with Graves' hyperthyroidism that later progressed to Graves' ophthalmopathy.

The DNA sequence is given as TGTGCCAGCAGTACCCTGAACTTTAGCTCCTACAATGAGCAGTTCTTC. This yields the protein CASSTLNFSSYNEQFF. Recombination joined TRBV28 with TRBJ2-1, with the D gene call left open. The CDR3 numbers 16 residues from cysteine through phenylalanine. Left in the record is the CDR3 DNA by itself, 48 bases read in frame from the first base. CDR1 is given as MDHEN and CDR2 as SYDVKM, both from the germline V gene. The V and J ends are trimmed by 5 bases and 0 bases, leaving 14 bases between them.